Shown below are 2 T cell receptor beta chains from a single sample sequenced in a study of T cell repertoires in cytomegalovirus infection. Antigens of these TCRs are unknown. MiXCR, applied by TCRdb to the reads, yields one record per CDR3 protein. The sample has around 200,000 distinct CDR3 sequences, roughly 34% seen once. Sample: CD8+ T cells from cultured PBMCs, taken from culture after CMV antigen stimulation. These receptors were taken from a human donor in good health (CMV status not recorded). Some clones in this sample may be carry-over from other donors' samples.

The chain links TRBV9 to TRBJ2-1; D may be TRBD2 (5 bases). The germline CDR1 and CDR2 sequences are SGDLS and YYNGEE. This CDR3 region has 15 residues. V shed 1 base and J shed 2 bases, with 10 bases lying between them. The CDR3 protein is CASSVTWETYNEQFF. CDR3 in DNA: TGTGCCAGCAGCGTAACGTGGGAGACCTACAATGAGCAGTTCTTC.

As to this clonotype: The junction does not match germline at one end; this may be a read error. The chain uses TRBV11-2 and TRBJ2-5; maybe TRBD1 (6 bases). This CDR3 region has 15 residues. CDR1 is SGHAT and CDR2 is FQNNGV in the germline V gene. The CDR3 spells CASNLVTARGETQYF. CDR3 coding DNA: TGTGCCAGCAACTTAGTGACCGCCAGGGGAGAGACCCAGTACTTC.